These 5 T cell receptor beta chains were all obtained from the same sample, sequenced in a study of identifying expanded T cells in peripheral blood (dated by TCRdb to the late 2010s). The library was obtained by the immunoSEQ multiplex PCR assay. TCRdb took over this immuneACCESS table, retaining in-frame rearrangements with V and J assigned. Such tables are incomplete; in checked studies, under half of the missing clones stem from an unresolved V gene, and the remainder is unexplained. For this sample there are some 100,000 clones; around 90% appear just once. The top ten hold about 18% of the sample. Source material: blood. These receptors came from a person between 18 and 75 years old in good health.

The rearrangement joins TRBV7-2 to TRBJ2-7; D may be TRBD1 (6 bases). Germline V lookup: CDR1 SGHTA, CDR2 FQGNSA. This CDR3 has 13 residues. Trimming cost V 4 bases and J 5 bases, with 12 bases left between them. CDR3 coding DNA: TGTGCCAGCAGCTCCCGGACAGCCGACGAGCAGTACTTC. The encoded protein is CASSSRTADEQYF. Full variable domain (rest looked up from reference TRBV7-2 and TRBJ2-7): GAGVSQSPSNKVTEKGKDVELRCDPISGHTALYWYRQSLGQGLEFLIYFQGNSAPDKSGLPSDRFSAERTGGSVSTLTIQRTQQEDSAVYLCASSSRTADEQYFGPGTRLTVT.

The gene calls are TRBV18 and TRBJ2-7; possible D gene TRBD1, 6 bases. CDR3 length equals 15 residues. Germline-derived CDR1 and CDR2 are KGHSH and LQKENI. V was shortened by 2 bases and J by 2 bases, with 13 bases between the two germline ends. In nucleotides, the CDR3 is TGTGCCAGCTCACCATCATGGGACACCCCCTACGAGCAGTACTTC. This encodes CASSPSWDTPYEQYF.

The chain has TRBV19 and TRBJ1-4, with D possibly TRBD1 on 5 matching bases. The CDR3 loop spans 17 amino acids. V was shortened by 8 bases and J by 4 bases, with 23 bases between the two germline ends. Germline lookup yields CDR1 LNHDA and CDR2 SQIVND (reference sequence). The CDR3 nucleotides read TGTGCCAGTCGAACCATCGGGACCCTGGGGGGTAATGAAAAACTGTTTTTT. Its protein is CASRTIGTLGGNEKLFF.

The chain links TRBV6-5 to TRBJ1-2; weak D call: TRBD1 (6 bases). V lost 7 bases, J lost 8 bases, and 23 bases lay in between. The CDR3 length is 15 residues. The germline CDR1 and CDR2 sequences are MNHEY and SVGAGI. CDR3 bases: TGTGCCAGCACCAGTTTTCCAGGGGCCGCGGAAGGCTACACCTTC. Protein sequence: CASTSFPGAAEGYTF.

The V call is TRBV5-1, the J call TRBJ2-1, with TRBD2 identical over 14 bases. Germline CDR1 reads SGHRS; CDR2 reads YFSETQ. The CDR3 has 16 amino acids. The ends lost 3 bases at V and 9 bases at J; junction bases unmatched: 8. The CDR3 nucleotides are TGCGCCAGCAGCTATACGACTAGCGGGGGGGAAGGTGAGCAGTTCTTC. This sequence encodes CASSYTTSGGEGEQFF.